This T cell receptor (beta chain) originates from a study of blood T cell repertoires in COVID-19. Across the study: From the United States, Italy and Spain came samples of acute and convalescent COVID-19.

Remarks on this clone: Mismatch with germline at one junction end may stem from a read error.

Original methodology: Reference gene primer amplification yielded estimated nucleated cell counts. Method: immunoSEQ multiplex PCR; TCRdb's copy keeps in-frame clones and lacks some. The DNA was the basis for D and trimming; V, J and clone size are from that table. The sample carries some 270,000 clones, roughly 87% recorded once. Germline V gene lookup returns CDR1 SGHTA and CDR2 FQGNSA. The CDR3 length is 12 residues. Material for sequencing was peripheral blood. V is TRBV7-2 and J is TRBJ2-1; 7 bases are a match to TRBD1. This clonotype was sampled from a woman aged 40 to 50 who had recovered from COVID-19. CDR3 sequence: CASSFGFDRAVF. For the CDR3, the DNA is TGTGCCAGCAGTTTTGGCTTTGACAGGGCGGTCTTC.